The count of the clone carrying this T cell receptor beta chain is one. This specimen belongs to a study of blood T cell repertoires in COVID-19. Study background: Spain, Italy and the United States supplied samples that represented acute and convalescent COVID-19. T cells, B-cell-depleted T cells, or PBMCs supplied cDNA or gDNA.

V trimming: 3 bases; J trimming: 7 bases; junction bases outside the gene matches: 4. This CDR3 is built from 13 residues. CDR1 and CDR2 from the germline V gene are KGHSH and LQKENI. Here immunoSEQ multiplex PCR was the method, and the copy in TCRdb shows in-frame clones only, minus some. Of 250,000 to 400,000 clones in the sample, around 90% were seen once. Recruited during active infection, patients (from Seattle) were subsequently followed longitudinally. The source material was peripheral blood. V and J are TRBV18 and TRBJ2-7, with 9 positions matching TRBD1. The TCR originated in a woman in her twenties or thirties with COVID-19, enrolled during active disease. For the CDR3, the DNA is TGTGCCAGCTCACCCTTACAGGGGGCAGAGCAGTACTTC. Its protein is CASSPLQGAEQYF. Drawing the rest from reference TRBV18 and TRBJ2-7, the complete variable domain is NAGVMQNPRHLVRRRGQEARLRCSPMKGHSHVYWYRQLPEEGLKFMVYLQKENIIDESGMPKERFSAEFPKEGPSILRIQQVVRGDSAAYFCASSPLQGAEQYFGPGTRLTVT.